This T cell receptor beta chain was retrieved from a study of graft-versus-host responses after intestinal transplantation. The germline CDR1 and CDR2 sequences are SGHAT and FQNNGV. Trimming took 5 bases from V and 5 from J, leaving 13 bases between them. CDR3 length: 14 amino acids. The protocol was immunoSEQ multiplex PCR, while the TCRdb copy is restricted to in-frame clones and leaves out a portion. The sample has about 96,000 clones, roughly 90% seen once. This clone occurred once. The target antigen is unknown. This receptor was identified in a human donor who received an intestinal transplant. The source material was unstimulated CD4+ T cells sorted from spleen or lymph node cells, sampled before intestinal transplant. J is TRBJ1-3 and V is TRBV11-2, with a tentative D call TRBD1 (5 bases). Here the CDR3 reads CASSPRQGRNTIYF. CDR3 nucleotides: TGTGCCAGCAGCCCTAGGCAGGGAAGAAACACCATATATTTT.